This T cell receptor beta chain was obtained from a study of shared clonotypes between healthy human individuals. Data came from immunoSEQ multiplex PCR; TCRdb stores just in-frame clones and leaves some out. The table shows about 2.4 million clones, with over 85% occurring only once. Germline CDR1 SGDLS, CDR2 YYNGEE. After removal of 4 bases from V and 2 bases from J, the junction contained 9 bases not matched to a gene. The CDR3 consists of 16 residues. The chain employs TRBV9 and TRBJ2-5; 9 bases line up with TRBD1. This clonotype was obtained from a man aged 18-30 years in good health. Sequencing was performed on naive CD4+ T cells sorted from blood. Subset reported: CD45RA+ positively selected. CDR3 in DNA: TGTGCCAGCAGCCACCCGGGACAGGGCCTTCAAGAGACCCAGTACTTC. Translated: CASSHPGQGLQETQYF.